This T cell receptor beta chain was documented in a study of sequential checkpoint blockade in melanoma. Clones were sequenced by immunoSEQ multiplex PCR, and TCRdb holds only the in-frame ones, with some missing. The sample lists roughly 9,300 clones, 75% occurring once. The CDR3 runs to 16 residues. Germline CDR1 reads SEHNR; CDR2 reads FQNEAQ (reference sequence). The V and J ends lost 1 base and 0 bases, in that order; junction bases with no gene match: 1. Treatment meaning: randomized to nivolumab then ipilimumab (arm A) or the reverse (arm B). Sequenced material: CD8+ T cells sorted from blood (inferred from file names), taken from a patient given nivolumab and ipilimumab in sequence. V usage is TRBV7-9 and J usage is TRBJ2-3; 10 bases map to TRBD1. The receptor was isolated from a human donor with melanoma. CDR3 protein: CASSLGTGGSTDTQYF. The CDR3 nucleotides are TGTGCCAGCAGCTTAGGGACAGGGGGAAGCACAGATACGCAGTATTTT. The full variable domain, in which reference TRBV7-9 and TRBJ2-3 provide the parts outside the CDR3, is DTGVSQNPRHKITKRGQNVTFRCDPISEHNRLYWYRQTLGQGPEFLTYFQNEAQLEKSRLLSDRFSAERPKGSFSTLEIQRTEQGDSAMYLCASSLGTGGSTDTQYFGPGTRLTVL.